The entry below describes one T cell receptor beta chain. The data were obtained in a study of Ad26.COV2.S vaccination and SARS-CoV-2 variants. Germline CDR1 SNHLY, CDR2 FYNNEI. The CDR3 has 14 amino acids. V lost 3 bases to trimming and J lost 1 base, with 9 bases between them. The repertoire was sequenced with immunoSEQ multiplex PCR; TCRdb's copy has only in-frame clones and lacks some. The top ten clones hold 15% to 20% of a sample with around 100,000 clones, roughly 75% of them seen once. Sample: peripheral blood, taken after recovery from COVID-19. The rearrangement links TRBV2 to TRBJ1-2; no definite D call. The TCR sequence derives from a human donor who had recovered from COVID-19. CDR3 bases: TGTGCCAGCAGTGAGCGGAGGAGTAACTATGGCTACACCTTC. Its translation: CASSERRSNYGYTF. The full variable domain, completed using reference TRBV2 and TRBJ1-2, is EPEVTQTPSHQVTQMGQEVILRCVPISNHLYFYWYRQILGQKVEFLVSFYNNEISEKSEIFDDQFSVERPDGSNFTLKIRSTKLEDSAMYFCASSERRSNYGYTFGSGTRLTVV.